These 24 T cell receptor beta chains originate from one sample sequenced in a study of early T cells in non-severe SARS-CoV-2 infection (dated by TCRdb to the early 2020s). Library method: 5' RACE. TCRdb shows the sequencer as NextSeq 500. TCRdb ran its own pipeline on the public reads, namely fastp trimming at Q25 and MiXCR clone calling, and kept in-frame beta chains. Each entry is one CDR3 protein sequence, shown with its most common DNA and genes. This sample comprises under 70,000 distinct CDR3 sequences, about 16% of them detected only once. About 9% of the sample is taken by the ten largest. This sample comprised whole blood, obtained at baseline. The receptors come from an adult who was a healthcare worker with PCR-confirmed SARS-CoV-2 infection or an uninfected control (not recorded which).

This clonotype was detected ten times or more. The V call is TRBV12-3 or TRBV12-4, the J call TRBJ2-1; 7 bases fit TRBD1. V shed 5 bases, J shed 4 bases, and the junction held 5 bases outside the gene matches. The CDR3 has 14 amino acids. The chain's CDR3 is CASSGDSHYNEQFF. The DNA for the CDR3 is TGTGCCAGCAGTGGGGACAGCCATTACAATGAGCAGTTCTTC.

In this sample, this clonotype turned up a few times. The V call is TRBV5-1, the J call TRBJ2-1; 7 nucleotides match TRBD2. This CDR3 is built from 15 residues. Germline V gene data show CDR1 as SGHRS and CDR2 as YFSETQ. V shed 4 bases and J 3 bases; nucleotides not matched to a gene: 7. CDR3 residues: CASSVGGSFYNEQFF. DNA for the CDR3: TGCGCCAGCAGCGTCGGGGGGTCCTTCTACAATGAGCAGTTCTTC.

This sequence joins TRBV7-9 and TRBJ2-1; TRBD2 aligns across 11 bases. CDR3 size: 17 residues. The V segment lost 3 bases and the J segment 9 bases; nucleotides outside the gene matches: 13. Germline CDR1 SEHNR, CDR2 FQNEAQ (reference sequence). This CDR3 is CASSFVIAGGPLTEQFF. The CDR3 DNA is TGTGCCAGCAGCTTTGTAATAGCGGGAGGGCCTTTAACTGAGCAGTTCTTC.

This clonotype was seen a few times. The J gene is TRBJ1-6, the V gene TRBV3-1; 9 bases map to TRBD1. This CDR3 has 14 residues. Per germline, CDR1 LGHDT and CDR2 YNNKEL (reference sequence). Trimming at V came to 8 bases and at J to 10 bases, leaving 9 bases not matched to a gene. The CDR3 reads CASSGGQGISPLHF. The CDR3 bases are TGTGCCAGCTCGGGGGGACAGGGAATCTCACCCCTCCACTTT.

This clonotype was picked up a small number of times. The V gene is TRBV5-4, the J gene TRBJ2-3; no firm D call. V shed 4 bases and J shed 3 bases, with 15 bases lying between them. Germline assignment: CDR1 SGHNT and CDR2 YYREEE (reference sequence). The CDR3 runs 15 residues. CDR3 amino acids: CASSPPGARTDTQYF. The CDR3 DNA is TGTGCCAGCAGCCCCCCGGGCGCTCGGACAGATACGCAGTATTTT.

This chain connects TRBV6-1 to TRBJ2-3; D possibly corresponds to TRBD1 (5 bases). The V and J ends lost 2 bases and 1 base respectively, with 7 bases between them. CDR3 length equals 14 residues. Germline V gene lookup returns CDR1 MNHNS and CDR2 SASEGT. The DNA for the CDR3 is TGTGCCAGCAGTGAAAGGGGTGGCACAGATACGCAGTATTTT. Translating it yields CASSERGGTDTQYF.

This clonotype turned up a few times. CDR3 sequence: CASSFSAGALSIQYF. The CDR3 coding sequence is TGTGCCAGCAGTTTCTCGGCAGGGGCGCTGTCTATTCAGTACTTC. This rearrangement joins TRBV28 to TRBJ2-4, with D possibly being TRBD1 (6 bases). This CDR3 has 15 amino acids. V was trimmed by 3 bases and J by 10 bases, leaving 19 bases between them. Germline V gene data show CDR1 as MDHEN and CDR2 as SYDVKM.

This clonotype was detected a few times. The chain links TRBV13 to TRBJ2-1, with 10 bases matching TRBD2. V was pared by 5 bases and J by 9 bases, with 10 bases of the junction left unmatched. Germline V gene lookup returns CDR1 PRHDT and CDR2 FYEKMQ (reference sequence). The CDR3 consists of 15 residues. DNA of the CDR3: TGTGCCAGCAGCCCTAGCGGGAGTGTGTTGATTGAGCAGTTCTTC. It codes for CASSPSGSVLIEQFF.

This clonotype showed up just a few times. The rearrangement links TRBV6-5 to TRBJ2-3; TRBD2 might be the D (5 bases). The CDR3 length is 12 residues. The germline CDR1 and CDR2 sequences are MNHEY and SVGAGI. Deletions cut 5 bases from V and 7 bases from J, with 10 bases between. The CDR3 spells CASSGLSHTQYF. The CDR3 bases are TGTGCCAGCAGTGGACTGTCGCATACGCAGTATTTT.

There are a few counts of this clonotype. The gene calls are TRBV6-2 or TRBV6-3 and TRBJ2-7; D is unclear. V lost 8 bases to trimming and J lost 1 base, with 3 bases between them. The CDR3 consists of 10 residues. Germline CDR1 is MNHEY and CDR2 is SVGEGT. In DNA, the CDR3 is TGTGCCAGCCGGTCCTACGAGCAGTACTTC. Encoded protein: CASRSYEQYF.

The chain is built from TRBV10-3 and TRBJ2-5; D is possibly TRBD1 or TRBD2 (6 bases each). CDR1 and CDR2 (germline): ENHRY, SYGVKD. The CDR3 covers 13 residues. Trimming removed 4 bases from V and 4 bases from J, with 10 bases in between. In nucleotides, the CDR3 is TGTGCCATCAGTGGAGGGGGGAGAGAGACCCAGTACTTC. Translating gives CAISGGGRETQYF.

The sample holds a few counts of this clonotype. The V call is TRBV18, the J call TRBJ1-2, with TRBD1 as a possible D gene (5 bases). Germline V gene lookup returns CDR1 KGHSH and CDR2 LQKENI. The CDR3 is 13 residues long. V gave up 4 bases and J gave up 2 bases, with 8 bases separating them. The CDR3 sequence is CASSQRTNYGYTF. The CDR3 coding sequence is TGTGCCAGCTCACAACGGACAAACTATGGCTACACCTTC.

This clonotype was detected only a few times. This chain joins TRBV5-8 and TRBJ2-3; D is uncertain. Per germline, CDR1 SGHTS and CDR2 YDEGEE. Deletions cut 5 bases from V and 0 bases from J, with 7 bases between. This CDR3 contains 13 residues. The CDR3, as DNA: TGTGCCAGCAGTGCGGACAGCACAGATACGCAGTATTTT. Translation gives CASSADSTDTQYF.

This clonotype has a handful of counts. The chain recombines TRBV11-2 with TRBJ1-2; D gene unclear. Germline loops: CDR1 SGHAT, CDR2 FQNNGV. The CDR3 is made up of 11 amino acids. Trimming cost V 6 bases and J 5 bases, with 7 bases left between them. CDR3 nucleotides: TGTGCCAGCAGTTGGATGTATGGCTACACCTTC. This gives the protein CASSWMYGYTF.

This chain joins TRBV29-1 and TRBJ2-1, with a possible D match to TRBD2 (6 bases). The CDR3 covers 11 residues. The germline V gene has CDR1 SQVTM and CDR2 ANQGSEA. V lost 4 bases and J lost 8, with 9 bases in between. The CDR3 spells CSVAASDEQFF. The CDR3 DNA reads as TGCAGCGTTGCGGCTAGCGATGAGCAGTTCTTC.

The J gene is TRBJ2-2, the V gene TRBV20-1, with 11 bases that match TRBD2. Germline lookup yields CDR1 DFQATT and CDR2 SNEGSKA (reference sequence). This CDR3 comprises 16 residues. The junction had 10 bases not matched to a gene; V was cut back by 2 bases and J by 8 bases. CDR3 sequence (DNA): TGCAGTGCTAGACGTTCACTAGCGGGAGTCTTAGGGGAGCTGTTTTTT. Protein: CSARRSLAGVLGELFF.

V gene TRBV29-1 combines with J gene TRBJ1-3; the D is unclear. There are 14 residues in the CDR3. Looked up from germline, CDR1 is SQVTM and CDR2 is ANQGSEA. Trimming removed 6 bases at V and 0 bases at J, with 12 bases between. CDR3 in amino acids: CSVGRATSGNTIYF. The CDR3 nucleotides are TGCAGCGTCGGACGCGCCACCTCTGGAAACACCATATATTTT. Together with reference TRBV29-1 and TRBJ1-3, the CDR3 gives the full variable domain: SAVISQKPSRDICQRGTSLTIQCQVDSQVTMMFWYRQQPGQSLTLIATANQGSEATYESGFVIDKFPISRPNLTFSTLTVSNMSPEDSSIYLCSVGRATSGNTIYFGEGSWLTVV.

The chain carries TRBV3-1 and TRBJ1-2; no clear D gene. V shed 3 bases and J shed 7 bases, with 9 bases lying between them. The CDR3 has 12 amino acids. CDR1 and CDR2 (germline): LGHDT, YNNKEL (reference sequence). DNA for the CDR3: TGTGCCAGCAGCCAGACGGCGGGTGGCTACACCTTC. This gives the protein CASSQTAGGYTF. The full variable domain, completed using reference TRBV3-1 and TRBJ1-2, is DTAVSQTPKYLVTQMGNDKSIKCEQNLGHDTMYWYKQDSKKFLKIMFSYNNKELIINETVPNRFSPKSPDKAHLNLHINSLELGDSAVYFCASSQTAGGYTFGSGTRLTVV.

In this sample, this clonotype turned up many times. The chain couples TRBV14 to TRBJ1-1; D gene ambiguous. Germline CDR1 and CDR2: SGHDN and FVKESK. V lost 8 bases to trimming and J lost 1 base, with 2 bases between them. The CDR3 spans 10 residues. DNA for the CDR3: TGTGCCAGCGGGAACACTGAAGCTTTCTTT. As protein: CASGNTEAFF.

This clonotype was recorded a few times. The chain links TRBV7-3 to TRBJ2-7; perhaps TRBD2 as D (5 bases). There are 13 residues in the CDR3. The V gene lost 2 bases and the J gene lost 4 bases, with 9 bases spanning the gap. The germline V gene encodes CDR1 SGHTA and CDR2 FQGTGA. CDR3 nucleotides: TGTGCCAGCAGCTTATACACGGGATACGAGCAGTACTTC. It is translated as CASSLYTGYEQYF. The entire variable domain, with the rest obtained from reference TRBV7-3 and TRBJ2-7, is as follows: GAGVSQTPSNKVTEKGKYVELRCDPISGHTALYWYRQSLGQGPEFLIYFQGTGAADDSGLPNDRFFAVRPEGSVSTLKIQRTERGDSAVYLCASSLYTGYEQYFGPGTRLTVT.

This clonotype has just a few counts. This chain connects TRBV5-1 to TRBJ2-5; D possibly uses TRBD1 or TRBD2 (5 bases each). From germline, CDR1 is SGHRS and CDR2 YFSETQ. The CDR3 has 13 residues. The V gene lost 4 bases and the J gene lost 5 bases, with 12 bases spanning the gap. CDR3 sequence reads: CASSGGPGETQYF. The CDR3 DNA follows: TGCGCCAGCAGCGGGGGACCGGGGGAGACCCAGTACTTC.

This clonotype was seen repeatedly, ten times or more. The chain recombines TRBV9 with TRBJ2-3; 14 bases map to TRBD2. The V gene's germline CDR1 is SGDLS and CDR2 YYNGEE. CDR3 length equals 16 residues. Trimming took 3 bases from V and 6 from J; bases not matched to a gene: 6. CDR3: CASSEGLAGAPDTQYF. CDR3 nucleotides: TGTGCCAGCAGCGAGGGACTAGCGGGGGCCCCGGATACGCAGTATTTT.

V and J are TRBV5-1 and TRBJ2-7; no definite D call. CDR1 and CDR2 from the germline V gene are SGHRS and YFSETQ. CDR3 size: 13 residues. Deletions cut 2 bases from V and 0 bases from J, with 6 bases between. CDR3 bases: TGCGCCAGCAGCTTTATGGACTCCTACGAGCAGTACTTC. Amino acids: CASSFMDSYEQYF.

This clonotype turned up a few times. The V gene is TRBV3-1, the J gene TRBJ2-3; TRBD2 matches 10 bases. The CDR3 extends over 18 amino acids. J lost 4 bases, V lost 0 bases, and 10 bases had no gene match. CDR1 and CDR2 from the germline V gene are LGHDT and YNNKEL (reference sequence). The DNA for the CDR3 is TGTGCCAGCAGCCAAGATATCACTAGCGGGGCTCGGGCAGATACGCAGTATTTT. Translated: CASSQDITSGARADTQYF.